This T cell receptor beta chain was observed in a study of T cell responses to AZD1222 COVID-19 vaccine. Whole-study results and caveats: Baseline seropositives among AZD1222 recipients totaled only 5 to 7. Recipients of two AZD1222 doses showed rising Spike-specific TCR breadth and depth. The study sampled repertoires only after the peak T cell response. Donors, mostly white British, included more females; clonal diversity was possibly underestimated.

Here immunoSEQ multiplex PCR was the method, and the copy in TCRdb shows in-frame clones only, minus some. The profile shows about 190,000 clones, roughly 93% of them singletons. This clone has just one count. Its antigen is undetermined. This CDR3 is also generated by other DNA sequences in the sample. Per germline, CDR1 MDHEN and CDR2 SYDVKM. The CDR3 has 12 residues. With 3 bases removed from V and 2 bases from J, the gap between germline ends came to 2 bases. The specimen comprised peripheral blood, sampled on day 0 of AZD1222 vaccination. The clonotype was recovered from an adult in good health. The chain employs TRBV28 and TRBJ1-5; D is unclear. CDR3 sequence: CASSLGNQPQHF. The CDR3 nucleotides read TGTGCCAGCAGTTTGGGCAATCAGCCCCAGCATTTT.